This is a list of T cell receptor beta chains from one sample in a study of neurological immune-mediated disorders. TCRdb reprocessed the 5' RACE reads via MiXCR and lists one record per CDR3 protein. The data show approximately 68,000 distinct CDR3 sequences, with 4.5% to 6% seen just once and 2% to 2.5% held by the top ten. The sample consisted of PBMCs. All receptors come from a woman aged 70-85 years with multiple sclerosis. CDR3s include the opening cysteine and the closing phenylalanine or tryptophan. A D gene is named only where the DNA matches it firmly. Not every row has a clone size; where given, it reads once, few, many or a size class.

many TRBJ2-7 TRBV27 TRBD2 CASSLSMLADFNYEQYF TGTGCCAGCAGTTTATCGATGCTAGCGGATTTCAACTACGAGCAGTACTTC
many TRBJ2-4 TRBV20-1 TRBD2 CSARGASGYIQYF TGCAGTGCTAGAGGGGCTAGCGGGTACATTCAGTACTTC
many TRBJ1-3 TRBV3-1 . CASSQDGRSLGNTIYF TGTGCCAGCAGCCAAGATGGACGGAGCCTCGGAAACACCATATATTTT
many TRBJ2-1 TRBV20-1 . CSARTPSLADNEQFF TGCAGTGCTAGAACCCCCAGTTTAGCGGACAATGAGCAGTTCTTC
. TRBJ1-2 TRBV11-1 TRBD1 CASSLRGGQGYGYTF TGTGCCAGCAGCCTCAGAGGGGGACAGGGCTATGGTTACACCTTC
. TRBJ2-2 TRBV29-1 . CSVGDKGTGELFF TGCAGCGTTGGGGACAAAGGAACCGGGGAGCTGTTTTTT
many TRBJ2-2 TRBV7-2 TRBD2 CASSLTGGVGTGELFF TGTGCCAGCAGCTTAACGGGAGGAGTTGGGACCGGGGAGCTGTTTTTT
many TRBJ1-5 TRBV5-6 . CASSLGRNQPQHF TGTGCCAGCAGCTTGGGACGGAATCAGCCCCAGCATTTT
many TRBJ1-1 TRBV6-1 . CASRREGRGTEAFF TGTGCCAGCAGGAGGGAAGGGCGCGGCACTGAAGCTTTCTTT
many TRBJ2-5 TRBV12-3/TRBV12-4 TRBD2 CASSFDTGLAFGAQYF TGTGCCAGCAGTTTCGATACGGGACTAGCTTTCGGGGCCCAGTACTTC
. TRBJ2-2 TRBV21-1 . CASRDYCITGELFF TGTGCCAGCAGAGACTACTGCATCACCGGGGAGCTGTTTTTT
few TRBJ2-1 TRBV5-1 . CASKGAYNEQFF TGCGCCAGCAAGGGGGCCTACAATGAGCAGTTCTTC
many TRBJ2-1 TRBV9 . CASSVVLAGSYNEQFF TGTGCCAGCAGCGTAGTTCTGGCGGGGTCTTACAATGAGCAGTTCTTC
many TRBJ1-2 TRBV12-3/TRBV12-4 TRBD1 CASSLTGGAKSYGYTF TGTGCCAGCAGTTTAACAGGGGGCGCAAAGTCATATGGCTACACCTTC
many TRBJ2-7 TRBV20-1 TRBD2 CSASLAANYEQYF TGCAGTGCTAGTCTAGCGGCCAACTACGAGCAGTACTTC
many TRBJ1-1 TRBV7-9 . CASSKLQGNTEAFF TGTGCCAGCAGCAAACTACAGGGGAACACTGAAGCTTTCTTT
many TRBJ1-5 TRBV29-1 . CSVDRGMGQPQHF TGCAGCGTTGACAGGGGAATGGGGCAGCCCCAGCATTTT
many TRBJ2-5 TRBV20-1 TRBD2 CSALSGGETQYF TGCAGTGCTCTTAGCGGGGGGGAGACCCAGTACTTC
. TRBJ2-4 TRBV18 TRBD2 CASSLSSGRAVQYF TGTGCCAGCTCACTCTCTAGCGGGAGGGCCGTTCAGTACTTC
many TRBJ2-7 TRBV20-1 . CSAGLRDTSYEQYF TGCAGTGCGGGCCTCCGGGACACTTCCTACGAGCAGTACTTC
many TRBJ1-1 TRBV5-1 TRBD1 CASSLGQGVNTEAFF TGCGCCAGCAGCTTGGGACAGGGGGTGAACACTGAAGCTTTCTTT
many TRBJ1-1 TRBV20-1 . CSALGQLNTEAFF TGCAGTGCCCTGGGACAATTGAACACTGAAGCTTTCTTT
many TRBJ1-6 TRBV3-1 TRBD1 CASGQGNSPLHF TGTGCCAGCGGACAGGGAAATTCACCCCTCCACTTT
many TRBJ2-7 TRBV11-3 TRBD2 CASSLGLAGEYEQYF TGTGCCAGCAGCTTAGGACTAGCGGGAGAGTACGAGCAGTACTTC
many TRBJ1-1 TRBV4-3 . CASSQEQENTEAFF TGCGCCAGCAGCCAAGAGCAGGAGAACACTGAAGCTTTCTTT
many TRBJ1-5 TRBV3-1 . CASSLAGEQPQHF TGTGCCAGCAGCCTAGCGGGTGAACAGCCCCAGCATTTT
many TRBJ1-2 TRBV29-1 TRBD1 CSVAGQGLGYTF TGCAGCGTTGCTGGACAGGGCCTTGGCTACACCTTC